A selection of T cell receptor beta chains follows, all from one sample in a study of T cells in Graves' hyperthyroidism and ophthalmopathy. TCRdb reanalysed the multiplex PCR reads using MiXCR and keeps one entry per CDR3 protein. Of fewer than 350,000 distinct CDR3 sequences listed, about 20% are singletons. The sequencing sample was made of blood. The receptors were sampled from a woman aged 45-59 years with Graves' hyperthyroidism. CDR3s include the opening cysteine and the closing phenylalanine or tryptophan. Each record gives: CDR3 DNA, CDR3 protein, clone size, D gene, V gene, J gene. A D gene is named only where the DNA matches it firmly. Clone size is shown for a subset of rows, as once, few, many or a class of expanded clone.

TGTGCCAGCAGCTCACAGGGAGGGAATGAAAAACTGTTTTTT	CASSSQGGNEKLFF	few	NA	TRBV7-9	TRBJ1-4
TGTGCCAGCAGCTCTTCCGGGACTAGGGGAGATACGCAGTATTTT	CASSSSGTRGDTQYF	few	TRBD2	TRBV11-2	TRBJ2-3
TGCGCCAGCAGCGTAGAGGGAGTGGCTGAAAAACTGTTTTTT	CASSVEGVAEKLFF	NA	NA	TRBV5-1	TRBJ1-4
TGTGCCAGCAGTTTAGCGGGGAGCGGGGCCAACGTCCTGACTTTC	CASSLAGSGANVLTF	many	NA	TRBV28	TRBJ2-6
TGTGCCAGTAGGGGACAGATGAACACTGAAGCTTTCTTT	CASRGQMNTEAFF	many	TRBD1	TRBV2	TRBJ1-1
TGTGCCAGCAGTTCGAACAGGGGGCTGAGCTCCTACGAGCAGTACTTC	CASSSNRGLSSYEQYF	NA	TRBD1	TRBV6-2/TRBV6-3	TRBJ2-7
TGTGCCAGCGGCCGTCCCAGCGCCTACACCGGGGAGCTGTTTTTT	CASGRPSAYTGELFF	many	NA	TRBV2	TRBJ2-2
TGCAGTGCTACTCGGGACTTTTGGGGCACAGATACGCAGTATTTT	CSATRDFWGTDTQYF	many	NA	TRBV20-1	TRBJ2-3
TGTGCCAGCAGGACCCGGGACCCCAACACCGGGGAGCTGTTTTTT	CASRTRDPNTGELFF	NA	NA	TRBV2	TRBJ2-2
TGCGCCAGCAGCGACCGGGACAGGGGGCGCGGTGGCTACACCTTC	CASSDRDRGRGGYTF	NA	TRBD1	TRBV5-1	TRBJ1-2
TGTGCCAGTAGTATGCCCTCGCAGGGCTCCAGGGAAAAACTGTTTTTT	CASSMPSQGSREKLFF	NA	NA	TRBV19	TRBJ1-4
TGTGCCAGCAGCCCAGCCTCATTGAACACCGGGGAGCTGTTTTTT	CASSPASLNTGELFF	few	NA	TRBV3-1	TRBJ2-2
TGTGCCAGCAGCCCCCAGGGACTAGCGGGAGGGGATGAGCAGTTCTTC	CASSPQGLAGGDEQFF	few	TRBD2	TRBV7-3	TRBJ2-1
TGTGCCAGTTGGGACGGGGGGGAGCAGTTCTTC	CASWDGGEQFF	NA	TRBD2	TRBV3-1	TRBJ2-1
TGTGCCAGCTCACAAGGGTATGGGGCCAACGTCCTGACTTTC	CASSQGYGANVLTF	few	NA	TRBV18	TRBJ2-6
TGTGCCAGCAGTCAGTTCGGAACCACAGATACGCAGTATTTT	CASSQFGTTDTQYF	many	NA	TRBV27	TRBJ2-3
TGTGCCACCAGTGAGTCCGGGACAGGGGCCAATGAGCAGTTCTTC	CATSESGTGANEQFF	NA	TRBD1	TRBV24-1	TRBJ2-1
TGTGCCAGCAGCCAGGGACTAGCGGATACGCAGTATTTT	CASSQGLADTQYF	NA	TRBD2	TRBV3-1	TRBJ2-3
TGCGCCAGCAGCTGGGAACTACAGGGAGGAATCGCTGAAGCTTTCTTT	CASSWELQGGIAEAFF	many	NA	TRBV5-1	TRBJ1-1
TGTGCCAGCAGCTTGTTTGGGGGGGCGCAGTATTTT	CASSLFGGAQYF	NA	TRBD2	TRBV5-5	TRBJ2-3
TGCGCCAGCAGCCCGAACAGGGCGGGAGCAGATACGCAGTATTTT	CASSPNRAGADTQYF	NA	NA	TRBV5-1	TRBJ2-3
TGTGCCAGCAGTTTATACGGTCCGGGGGGAGCGGGCAATGAGCAGTTCTTC	CASSLYGPGGAGNEQFF	few	TRBD2	TRBV27	TRBJ2-1
TGTGCCAGCAGTTTCAACAGGGGACTCTCTGGAAACACCATATATTTT	CASSFNRGLSGNTIYF	many	TRBD1	TRBV6-1	TRBJ1-3
TGTGCCAGCAGCGTATCCGGACAGAATGAAAAACTGTTTTTT	CASSVSGQNEKLFF	NA	NA	TRBV9	TRBJ1-4
TGTGCCAGCAGCTTAGGCGGGAGTGGAGGTGATACGCAGTATTTT	CASSLGGSGGDTQYF	many	TRBD2	TRBV7-8	TRBJ2-3
TGTGCCAGCAGCGTGGGACCGACCTCCTACGAGCAGTACTTC	CASSVGPTSYEQYF	few	NA	TRBV28	TRBJ2-7
TGTGCCAGCAGCCAAGAGGGGAGTTATACAGATACGCAGTATTTT	CASSQEGSYTDTQYF	many	NA	TRBV3-1	TRBJ2-3
TGTGCCAGCAGCGTAGGACAGGTGAACGAGCAGTTCTTC	CASSVGQVNEQFF	NA	NA	TRBV9	TRBJ2-1
TGCAGCGTGGGGGACAGAAACACAGATACGCAGTATTTT	CSVGDRNTDTQYF	NA	TRBD1	TRBV29-1	TRBJ2-3
TGTGCCAGCAGCCCCGGTTCAGGGGCTGGAAACACCATATATTTT	CASSPGSGAGNTIYF	NA	NA	TRBV5-4	TRBJ1-3
TGTGCCAGCAGCTACAGGGGAGGGGATGGCTACACCTTC	CASSYRGGDGYTF	many	TRBD1	TRBV11-2	TRBJ1-2
TGTGCCTGGGGGGCAGGGGACGAGCAGTACTTC	CAWGAGDEQYF	many	NA	TRBV30	TRBJ2-7
TGCGCCAGCAGTGAGCGCGTTGGCACAGATACGCAGTATTTT	CASSERVGTDTQYF	few	NA	TRBV10-1	TRBJ2-3
TGCAGTGCTAGGCTCCGGGGACAGCCGTCCTACGAGCAGTACTTC	CSARLRGQPSYEQYF	many	TRBD1	TRBV20-1	TRBJ2-7
TGTGCCAGCAGCCCACGGGGACAGGGGGCTTCACCCCTCCACTTT	CASSPRGQGASPLHF	few	TRBD1	TRBV9	TRBJ1-6
TGCAGTGCTAGAGAGGACGGAATGAACACTGAAGCTTTCTTT	CSAREDGMNTEAFF	many	NA	TRBV20-1	TRBJ1-1
TGTGCCAGCAGTTACGAAGCCACCGACAATGAGCAGTTCTTC	CASSYEATDNEQFF	many	NA	TRBV6-2/TRBV6-3	TRBJ2-1
TGCAGTGCTAGATCGTCAGGGGATGGCTACACCTTC	CSARSSGDGYTF	NA	NA	TRBV20-1	TRBJ1-2
TGTGCCAGCAGTTACGACAGCAATCAGCCCCAGCATTTT	CASSYDSNQPQHF	many	NA	TRBV6-6	TRBJ1-5
TGTGCCAGCAGCTTAAAGTCGAGCTCCTACAATGAGCAGTTCTTC	CASSLKSSSYNEQFF	NA	NA	TRBV7-3	TRBJ2-1
TGTGCCAGTAGTATAGGCAAGAATTACGAGCAGTACTTC	CASSIGKNYEQYF	NA	NA	TRBV19	TRBJ2-7
TGTGCCAGCAGTGAGGGACAGCTTTCCTACGAGCAGTACTTC	CASSEGQLSYEQYF	many	TRBD1	TRBV2	TRBJ2-7
TGTGCCAGCAGTTCCAACAGGGGTGTGCTCACCGCCGGTCAGCCCCAGCATTTT	CASSSNRGVLTAGQPQHF	NA	TRBD1	TRBV28	TRBJ1-5